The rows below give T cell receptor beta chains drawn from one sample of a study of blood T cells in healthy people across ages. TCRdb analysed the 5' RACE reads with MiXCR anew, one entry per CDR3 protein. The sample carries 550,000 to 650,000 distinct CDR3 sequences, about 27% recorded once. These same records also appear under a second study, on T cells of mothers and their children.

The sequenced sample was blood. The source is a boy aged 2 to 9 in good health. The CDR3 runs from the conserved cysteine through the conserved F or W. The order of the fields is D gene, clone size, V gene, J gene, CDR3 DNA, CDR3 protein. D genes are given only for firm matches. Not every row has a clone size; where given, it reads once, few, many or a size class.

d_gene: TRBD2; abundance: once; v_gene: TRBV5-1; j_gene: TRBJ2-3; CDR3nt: TGCGCCAGCAGCTTTGGCGGGAGTTTTGATACGCAGTATTTT; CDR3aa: CASSFGGSFDTQYF
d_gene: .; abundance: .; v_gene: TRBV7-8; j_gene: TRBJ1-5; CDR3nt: TGTGCCAGCAGCTTAGGGGCAGGGTCTGATCTATATAGCAATCAGCCCCAGCATTTT; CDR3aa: CASSLGAGSDLYSNQPQHF
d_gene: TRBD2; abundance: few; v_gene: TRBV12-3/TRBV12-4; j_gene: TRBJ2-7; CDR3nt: TGTGCCAGCAGTCCCCCCTTGGGAGCGGGAGGCCTCTTTTACGAGCAGTACTTC; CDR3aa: CASSPPLGAGGLFYEQYF
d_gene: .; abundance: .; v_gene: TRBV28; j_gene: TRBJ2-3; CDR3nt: TGTGCCAGCATCTTAGGACCCCGCCAGCTCGCGCAGTATTTT; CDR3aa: CASILGPRQLAQYF
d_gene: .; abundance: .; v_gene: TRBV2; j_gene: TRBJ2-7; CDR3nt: TGTGCCAGCAGCGACGGACAACTCCATTCCTACGAGCAGTACTTC; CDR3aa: CASSDGQLHSYEQYF
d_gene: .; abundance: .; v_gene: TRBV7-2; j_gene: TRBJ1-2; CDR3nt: TGTGCCAGCAGCTACACGCACTATGGCTACACCTTC; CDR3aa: CASSYTHYGYTF
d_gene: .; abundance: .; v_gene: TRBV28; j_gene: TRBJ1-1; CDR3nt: TGTGCCAGCAGCAACCGGGATGAAGCTTTCTTT; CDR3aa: CASSNRDEAFF
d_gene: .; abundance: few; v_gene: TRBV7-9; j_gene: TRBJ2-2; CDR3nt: TGTGCCAGCATCTTTGGAGCTTACACCGGGGAGCTGTTTTTT; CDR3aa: CASIFGAYTGELFF
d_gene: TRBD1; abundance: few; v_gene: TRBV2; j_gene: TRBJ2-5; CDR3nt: TGTGCCAGCAGTGAATGGGGACAGGCGGATGAGACCCAGTACTTC; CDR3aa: CASSEWGQADETQYF
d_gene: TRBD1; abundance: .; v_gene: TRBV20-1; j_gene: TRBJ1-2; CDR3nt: TGCAGTGCTAGCCCAGGGGGCATTCTCAAAGCTAACTATGGCTACACCTTC; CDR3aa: CSASPGGILKANYGYTF
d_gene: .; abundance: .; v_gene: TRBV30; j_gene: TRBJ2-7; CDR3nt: TGTGCCTGGGATCTTTTGGCGTGGAACAGCTCCTACGAGCAGTACTTC; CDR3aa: CAWDLLAWNSSYEQYF
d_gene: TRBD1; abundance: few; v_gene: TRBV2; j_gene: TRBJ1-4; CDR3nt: TGTGCCAGCAAGACCGACGCGACAGGGAGAAGTGAAAAACTGTTTTTT; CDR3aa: CASKTDATGRSEKLFF
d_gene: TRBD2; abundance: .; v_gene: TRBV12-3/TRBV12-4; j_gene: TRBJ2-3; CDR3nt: TGTGCCAGCAGTCCGGGACTAGGGGGTTTCAGGTACTTT; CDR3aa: CASSPGLGGFRYF
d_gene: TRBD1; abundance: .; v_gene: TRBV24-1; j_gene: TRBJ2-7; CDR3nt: TGTGCCACCAGTGATCCGGGACAGGGCCCCTACGAGCAGTACTTC; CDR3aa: CATSDPGQGPYEQYF
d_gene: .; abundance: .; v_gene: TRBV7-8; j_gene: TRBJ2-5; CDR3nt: TGTGCCAGCAGCTTTTATCGGGAACAAGAGACCCAGTACTTC; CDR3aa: CASSFYREQETQYF
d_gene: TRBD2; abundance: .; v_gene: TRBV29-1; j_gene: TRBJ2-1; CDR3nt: TGCAGCGGTGGGATTTTCTCGAGCGGGGTTGGGGGTGAGCAGTTCTTC; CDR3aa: CSGGIFSSGVGGEQFF
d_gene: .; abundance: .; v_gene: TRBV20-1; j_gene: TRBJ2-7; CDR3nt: TGCAGTGCTATTCGGCAGGGCTCCTACGAGCAGTACTTC; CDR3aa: CSAIRQGSYEQYF
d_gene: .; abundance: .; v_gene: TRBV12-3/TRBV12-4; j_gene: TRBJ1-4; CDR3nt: TGTGCCAGCAGTTTCCGCGACCGGGAAGAAAAACTGTTTTTT; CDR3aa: CASSFRDREEKLFF
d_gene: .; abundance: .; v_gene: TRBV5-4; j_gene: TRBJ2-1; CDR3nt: TGTGCCAGCAGCCCAAAGGACAGTAATGAGCAGTTCTTC; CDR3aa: CASSPKDSNEQFF
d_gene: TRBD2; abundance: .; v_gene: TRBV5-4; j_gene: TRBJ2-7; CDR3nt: TGTGCCAGCAGCTTGGGGCTAGCGGAGCACCTATACGAGCAGTACTTC; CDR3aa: CASSLGLAEHLYEQYF
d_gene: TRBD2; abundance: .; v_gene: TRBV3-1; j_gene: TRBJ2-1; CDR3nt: TGTGCCAGCAGCGCGGGACTAGCGGGGGGGTTCTATGAGCAGTTCTTC; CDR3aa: CASSAGLAGGFYEQFF
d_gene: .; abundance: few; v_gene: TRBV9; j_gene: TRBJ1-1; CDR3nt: TGTGCCAGCAGCGTAGTAGACACGGTCGGCACTGAAGCTTTCTTT; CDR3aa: CASSVVDTVGTEAFF
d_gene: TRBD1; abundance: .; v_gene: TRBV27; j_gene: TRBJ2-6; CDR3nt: TGTGCCAGCAGTTTAGGGTTGGGCAGGGGGCCTGGTGGGGCCAACGTCCTGACTTTC; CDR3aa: CASSLGLGRGPGGANVLTF
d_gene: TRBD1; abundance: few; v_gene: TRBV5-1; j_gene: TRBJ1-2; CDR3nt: TGCGCCAGCAGCCCGATGCGACAGGGGGCATATGGCTACACCTTC; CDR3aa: CASSPMRQGAYGYTF
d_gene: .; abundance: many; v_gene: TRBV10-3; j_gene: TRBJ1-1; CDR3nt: TGTGCCACCTACTGGGGGGAGGGGGGCACTGAAGCTTTCTTT; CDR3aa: CATYWGEGGTEAFF
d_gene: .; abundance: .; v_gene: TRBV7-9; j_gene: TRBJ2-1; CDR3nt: TGTGCCAGCAGCTTTGAGGGATTGGTGCGGTTCTTC; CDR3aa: CASSFEGLVRFF
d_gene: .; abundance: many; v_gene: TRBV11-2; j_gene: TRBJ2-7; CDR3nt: TGTGCCAGCAGTCGGAGCGGTGGTTACGAGCAGTACTTC; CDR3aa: CASSRSGGYEQYF
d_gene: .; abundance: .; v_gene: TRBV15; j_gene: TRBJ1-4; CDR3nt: TGTGCCACCAGCAGTACAAGGGGGACTAATGAAAAACTGTTTTTT; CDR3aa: CATSSTRGTNEKLFF
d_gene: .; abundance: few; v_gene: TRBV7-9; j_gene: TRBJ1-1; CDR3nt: TGTGCCAGCGACGTAGACGGGGACACTGGAGCTTTCTTT; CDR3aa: CASDVDGDTGAFF
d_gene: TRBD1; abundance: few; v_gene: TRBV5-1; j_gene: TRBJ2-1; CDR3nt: TGCGCCAGCAGCTTGGCGACAGGGGGCGGAATTGGCAATGAGCAGTTCTTC; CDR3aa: CASSLATGGGIGNEQFF
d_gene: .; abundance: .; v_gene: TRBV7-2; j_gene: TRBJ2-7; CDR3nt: TGTGCCAGCAGCTTAGGTTGGAGCGAGGTTCGCCACGAGCAGTACTTC; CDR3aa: CASSLGWSEVRHEQYF
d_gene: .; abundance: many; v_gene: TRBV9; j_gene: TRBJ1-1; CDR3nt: TGTGCCAGCAGCGTACAGGGGAACACTGAAGCTTTCTTT; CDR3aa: CASSVQGNTEAFF